What follows are 30 T cell receptor beta chains derived from one specimen sequenced in a study of blood T cell repertoires in COVID-19. Clones were sequenced by immunoSEQ multiplex PCR, and TCRdb holds only the in-frame ones, with some missing. The data contain around 140,000 clones, 89% of them seen just once; the ten biggest clones take up around 1.5%. Material for sequencing was peripheral blood. These receptors were taken from a human donor in a cohort sampled during active COVID-19.

The CDR3 sequence is CASSEAGPTTGTQYF. The CDR3 DNA reads TGTGCCAGCAGTGAAGCTGGGCCGACTACGGGGACCCAGTACTTC. The rearrangement joins TRBV6-1 to TRBJ2-5, with a tentative D call TRBD2 (5 bases). The CDR3 extends over 15 amino acids. The V gene lost 0 bases and the J gene lost 7 bases, with 15 bases spanning the gap. Germline CDR1 reads MNHNS; CDR2 reads SASEGT.

The gene calls are TRBV7-3 and TRBJ1-1; D perhaps matches TRBD1 (5 bases). With 5 bases removed from V and 4 bases from J, the gap between germline ends came to 17 bases. The CDR3 spans 15 residues. Germline values: CDR1 SGHTA, CDR2 FQGTGA. The DNA for the CDR3 is TGTGCCAGCAGCCCTACCGCGGGGAGGGGCACTGAAGCTTTCTTT. Translation gives CASSPTAGRGTEAFF.

The CDR3 loop is CASSETGGVYGYTF. The CDR3 bases are TGTGCCAGCAGCGAAACAGGGGGCGTCTATGGCTACACCTTC. The rearrangement links TRBV9 to TRBJ1-2, with TRBD1 identical over 9 bases. The CDR3 has 14 residues. Germline values: CDR1 SGDLS, CDR2 YYNGEE. J was trimmed by 4 bases and V by 3 bases; bases with no gene match: 4.

V gene TRBV9 combines with J gene TRBJ2-1, with TRBD2 identical over 7 bases. Germline V gene sequence: CDR1 SGDLS, CDR2 YYNGEE. The V and J ends lost 0 bases and 8 bases, in that order; junction bases with no gene match: 5. The CDR3 sequence is 14 residues long. CDR3 sequence reads: CASSVDAGGDEQFF. For the CDR3, the DNA is TGTGCCAGCAGCGTAGACGCTGGGGGGGATGAGCAGTTCTTC.

V gene TRBV5-4 combines with J gene TRBJ2-5; 7 nucleotides align to TRBD1. Per the germline V gene, CDR1 is SGHNT and CDR2 is YYREEE (reference sequence). The CDR3 runs to 13 residues. The V gene end was trimmed by 3 bases and the J gene end by 7 bases; junction bases not matched to a gene: 6. CDR3 sequence (DNA): TGTGCCAGCAGCTCAGAGGGGGCAGTGACCCAGTACTTC. It codes for CASSSEGAVTQYF.

The chain couples TRBV18 to TRBJ1-1; D unclear. This CDR3 contains 14 residues. Germline V lookup: CDR1 KGHSH, CDR2 LQKENI. V lost 3 bases and J 0 bases, leaving 8 bases between the germline ends. The CDR3 loop reads CASSPLELNTEAFF. The CDR3 DNA reads as TGTGCCAGCTCACCTTTGGAGTTGAACACTGAAGCTTTCTTT.

In regard to this clone: The sample contains more than one DNA sequence encoding this CDR3. The chain joins TRBV30 to TRBJ2-7, with D unresolved. Trimming stripped 2 bases from V and 3 bases from J, with 8 bases between. This CDR3 has 12 amino acids. Germline V CDR1 and CDR2: GTSNPN, SVGIG (reference sequence). The CDR3 sequence: CAWSQGGYEQYF. CDR3 nucleotides: TGTGCCTGGAGTCAAGGCGGCTACGAGCAGTACTTC. The full variable domain, in which reference TRBV30 and TRBJ2-7 provide the parts outside the CDR3, is SQTIHQWPATLVQPVGSPLSLECTVEGTSNPNLYWYRQAAGRGLQLLFYSVGIGQISSEVPQNLSASRPQDRQFILSSKKLLLSDSGFYLCAWSQGGYEQYFGPGTRLTVT.

This chain links TRBV5-1 with TRBJ2-2, with 10 bases lining up with TRBD1. The germline CDR1 and CDR2 sequences are SGHRS and YFSETQ. This CDR3 is built from 15 residues. Trimming cost V 4 bases and J 3 bases; bases outside gene matches: 3. This CDR3 is CASSLDRGDTGELFF. CDR3 DNA sequence: TGCGCCAGCAGCCTGGACAGGGGGGACACCGGGGAGCTGTTTTTT.

The rearrangement links TRBV5-4 to TRBJ2-1; 11 bases map to TRBD1. V gave up 7 bases and J gave up 8 bases; unmatched junction bases: 8. Germline loops: CDR1 SGHNT, CDR2 YYREEE (reference sequence). CDR3 length: 14 amino acids. CDR3 sequence reads: CASRFRDRGDEQFF. CDR3 bases: TGTGCCAGCCGATTCCGGGACAGGGGGGATGAGCAGTTCTTC.

In nucleotides, the CDR3 is TGCGCCAGCAGCGACAGGGTCTATAATTCACCCCTCCACTTT. Encoded protein: CASSDRVYNSPLHF. This chain uses TRBV5-1 with TRBJ1-6; 7 bases align to TRBD1. Germline V lookup: CDR1 SGHRS, CDR2 YFSETQ. The CDR3 is 14 amino acids. The trim removed 4 bases at V and 3 bases at J, leaving 1 base unmatched.

The chain employs TRBV2 and TRBJ2-3, with D perhaps TRBD1 (6 bases). This CDR3 is built from 15 residues. Trimming shortened V by 1 base and J by 0 bases, and 8 bases separated the two germline ends. Germline CDR1 SNHLY, CDR2 FYNNEI. In nucleotides, the CDR3 is TGTGCCAGCAGTGAAGTGGGGGCTAGCACAGATACGCAGTATTTT. Translation: CASSEVGASTDTQYF.

The rearrangement uses TRBV9 and TRBJ2-5, with D tentatively TRBD2 (6 bases). The germline V gene has CDR1 SGDLS and CDR2 YYNGEE. The V end was cut by 1 base, the J end by 4 bases, with 11 bases between. The CDR3 contains 14 residues. This CDR3 reads CASSVQSSVETQYF. The CDR3 coding sequence is TGTGCCAGCAGCGTACAATCTAGCGTAGAGACCCAGTACTTC.

V and J are TRBV15 and TRBJ2-6, with 7 bases lining up with TRBD1. Per the germline V gene, CDR1 is LNHNV and CDR2 is YYDKDF (reference sequence). The CDR3 length is 17 residues. V shed 1 base, J shed 4 bases, and the junction held 7 bases outside the gene matches. CDR3 coding DNA: TGTGCCACCAGCAGAGGACAGGGCCAAGCGGGGGCCAACGTCCTGACTTTC. Translated: CATSRGQGQAGANVLTF.

The sample holds a few counts of this clone. The rearrangement links TRBV7-3 to TRBJ2-7; a weak D match, TRBD2 (5 bases). There are 15 residues in the CDR3. V was shortened by 1 base and J by 0 bases, with 10 bases between the two germline ends. CDR1 and CDR2 from the germline V gene are SGHTA and FQGTGA. CDR3 sequence reads: CASSLKPGDSYEQYF. In DNA form, the CDR3 reads TGTGCCAGCAGCTTAAAACCCGGGGACTCCTACGAGCAGTACTTC.

By sample share, this clone is medium-sized. This sequence joins TRBV21-1 and TRBJ1-6; the table's D call, TRBD1, was not checked against the DNA. TRBV21-1 is a recognized pseudogene. The CDR3 spans 17 residues. The CDR3 region is CASSKAWDRKVNSPLHF. The CDR3 DNA reads as TGTGCCAGCAGCAAAGCCTGGGACAGAAAAGTTAATTCACCCCTCCACTTT.

The CDR3 DNA reads TGTGCCAGTAGTATCCACGCGGAAGAGCAGTTCTTC. Residues: CASSIHAEEQFF. The V call is TRBV19, the J call TRBJ2-1; D gene unclear. From germline, CDR1 is LNHDA and CDR2 SQIVND (reference sequence). This CDR3 has 12 amino acids. V lost 3 bases and J lost 10, with 10 bases in between.

CDR3 in amino acids: CASKTSEGYTF. The CDR3 nucleotides read TGTGCCAGCAAGACTTCGGAGGGCTACACCTTC. The gene calls are TRBV27 and TRBJ1-2; D is undetermined. CDR3 length: 11 amino acids. V lost 7 bases and J 8 bases, leaving 11 bases between the germline ends. CDR1 and CDR2 from the germline V gene are MNHEY and SMNVEV (reference sequence).

V and J are TRBV5-5 and TRBJ1-4; D is possibly TRBD1 (6 bases). The CDR3 consists of 14 residues. CDR1 and CDR2 (germline): SGHKS, YYEKEE (reference sequence). V was cut by 2 bases and J by 5 bases, with 10 bases left in between. CDR3 sequence reads: CASSFQGRNEKLFF. The CDR3 nucleotides are TGTGCCAGCAGCTTTCAGGGGAGAAATGAAAAACTGTTTTTT.

This chain uses TRBV18 with TRBJ1-1; 10 nucleotides agree with TRBD1. The CDR3 contains 15 residues. J was trimmed by 11 bases and V by 2 bases; bases with no gene match: 11. CDR1 KGHSH and CDR2 LQKENI come from the germline V gene. CDR3: CASSPSGQGTEWAFF. DNA of the CDR3: TGTGCCAGCTCACCATCGGGACAGGGGACCGAGTGGGCTTTCTTT.

The chain employs TRBV7-2 and TRBJ1-6; TRBD1 agrees at 9 bases. The J segment lost 7 bases and the V segment lost 5 bases, leaving 12 bases of the junction unmatched. From germline, CDR1 is SGHTA and CDR2 FQGNSA. The CDR3 totals 17 residues. CDR3: CASSQRGQGNNNSPLHF. DNA of the CDR3: TGTGCCAGCAGCCAGAGGGGACAGGGCAACAACAATTCACCCCTCCACTTT.

The chain employs TRBV9 and TRBJ1-1; perhaps TRBD1 as D (6 bases). Trimming removed 0 bases at V and 6 bases at J, with 9 bases between. There are 13 residues in the CDR3. Germline CDR1 is SGDLS and CDR2 is YYNGEE. CDR3 nucleotides: TGTGCCAGCAGCGTAGGGGCAGGGGCTGAAGCTTTCTTT. Protein sequence: CASSVGAGAEAFF.

The chain employs TRBV5-4 and TRBJ2-5; no definite D call. The V gene's germline CDR1 is SGHNT and CDR2 YYREEE (reference sequence). The CDR3 extends over 12 amino acids. Trimming stripped 0 bases from V and 4 bases from J, with 4 bases between. DNA for the CDR3: TGTGCCAGCAGCTTGGTCAGAGAGACCCAGTACTTC. Translating gives CASSLVRETQYF.

V usage is TRBV5-1 and J usage is TRBJ1-1; 8 nucleotides match TRBD1. The CDR3 runs 13 residues. Losses at the gene ends were 4 bases for V and 8 bases for J; bases not matched to a gene: 7. The germline gives CDR1 SGHRS, CDR2 YFSETQ. In nucleotides, the CDR3 is TGCGCCAGCAGCCTCGGACAGGGCGGGGAAGCTTTCTTT. Translation: CASSLGQGGEAFF.

V gene TRBV5-1 combines with J gene TRBJ2-5, with TRBD1 matching 7 bases. The CDR3 is 14 residues long. The germline gives CDR1 SGHRS, CDR2 YFSETQ. Unmatched junction bases numbered 7, after V lost 4 bases and J lost 4 bases. DNA for the CDR3: TGCGCCAGCAGCAACCAGGGGGTGGGAGAGACCCAGTACTTC. It yields the protein CASSNQGVGETQYF. The entire variable domain, with the rest obtained from reference TRBV5-1 and TRBJ2-5, is as follows: KAGVTQTPRYLIKTRGQQVTLSCSPISGHRSVSWYQQTPGQGLQFLFEYFSETQRNKGNFPGRFSGRQFSNSRSEMNVSTLELGDSALYLCASSNQGVGETQYFGPGTRLLVL.

The rearrangement links TRBV4-1 to TRBJ1-1, with 7 bases aligning to TRBD1. CDR1 and CDR2 (germline): MGHRA, YSYEKL. The CDR3 covers 15 residues. V gave up 5 bases and J gave up 1 base; unmatched junction bases: 7. The CDR3: CASSSLTGENTEAFF. The CDR3 nucleotides read TGCGCCAGCAGCTCTCTAACAGGGGAGAACACTGAAGCTTTCTTT.

CDR3 sequence: CASSELVYEQYF. DNA for the CDR3: TGTGCCAGCAGTGAACTAGTCTACGAGCAGTACTTC. The chain is built from TRBV2 and TRBJ2-7; D unclear. Trimming pared 2 bases from V and 3 bases from J, leaving 5 bases between. Germline V gene sequence: CDR1 SNHLY, CDR2 FYNNEI. This CDR3 is built from 12 residues.

The chain carries TRBV7-3 and TRBJ2-1; 10 positions agree with TRBD2. This CDR3 has 16 residues. Per germline, CDR1 SGHTA and CDR2 FQGTGA. V was clipped by 3 bases and J by 6 bases; unmatched bases: 8. CDR3 protein: CASSLDVAGGFNEQFF. The CDR3 coding sequence is TGTGCCAGCAGCTTGGATGTAGCGGGGGGATTCAATGAGCAGTTCTTC.

The chain employs TRBV11-3 and TRBJ2-5, with 7 positions matching TRBD1. This CDR3 spans 17 amino acids. The V segment lost 1 base and the J segment 2 bases; nucleotides outside the gene matches: 10. The germline CDR1 and CDR2 sequences are SGHNT and YENEEA. CDR3: CASSLGDTGDGQETQYF. DNA for the CDR3: TGTGCCAGCAGCTTAGGGGATACAGGGGACGGACAAGAGACCCAGTACTTC.

This clone was observed a handful of times. This chain joins TRBV11-2 and TRBJ2-2; 10 bases fit TRBD2. CDR3 length equals 14 residues. J lost 5 bases, V lost 4 bases, and 1 base had no gene match. Germline values: CDR1 SGHAT, CDR2 FQNNGV. The CDR3 region has the DNA TGTGCCAGCAGCTCGGGACTAGCGACCGGGGAGCTGTTTTTT. Translated: CASSSGLATGELFF.

The chain uses TRBV7-2 and TRBJ2-1; maybe TRBD1 (5 bases). V lost 1 base to trimming and J lost 7 bases, with 11 bases between them. Germline V CDR1 and CDR2: SGHTA, FQGNSA. The CDR3 extends over 14 amino acids. Written as DNA, the CDR3 is TGTGCCAGCAGCTTAGACAGGTTAACGAATGAGCAGTTCTTC. It is translated as CASSLDRLTNEQFF.